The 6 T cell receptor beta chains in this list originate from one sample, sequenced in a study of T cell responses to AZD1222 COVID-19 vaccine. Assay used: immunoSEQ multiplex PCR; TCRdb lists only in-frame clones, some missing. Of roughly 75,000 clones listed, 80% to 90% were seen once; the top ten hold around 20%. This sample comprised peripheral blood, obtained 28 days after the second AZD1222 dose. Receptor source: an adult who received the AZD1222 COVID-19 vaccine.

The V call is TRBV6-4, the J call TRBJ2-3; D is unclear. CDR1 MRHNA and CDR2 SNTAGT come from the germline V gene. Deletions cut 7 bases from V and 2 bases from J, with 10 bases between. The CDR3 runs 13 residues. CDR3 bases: TGTGCCAGCACACGGTATATCACAGATACGCAGTATTTT. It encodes CASTRYITDTQYF.

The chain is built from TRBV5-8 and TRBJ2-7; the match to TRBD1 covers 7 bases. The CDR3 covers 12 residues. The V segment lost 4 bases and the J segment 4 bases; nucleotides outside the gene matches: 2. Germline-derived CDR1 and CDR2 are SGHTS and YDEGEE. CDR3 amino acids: CASSPTGYEQYF. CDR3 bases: TGTGCCAGCAGCCCGACAGGGTACGAGCAGTACTTC.

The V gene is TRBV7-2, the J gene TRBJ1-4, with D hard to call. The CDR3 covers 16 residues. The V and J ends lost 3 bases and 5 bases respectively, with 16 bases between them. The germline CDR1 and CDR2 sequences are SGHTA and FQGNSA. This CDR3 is CASSFLGVQSNEKLFF. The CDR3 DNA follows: TGTGCCAGCAGCTTCCTCGGGGTCCAATCCAATGAAAAACTGTTTTTT.

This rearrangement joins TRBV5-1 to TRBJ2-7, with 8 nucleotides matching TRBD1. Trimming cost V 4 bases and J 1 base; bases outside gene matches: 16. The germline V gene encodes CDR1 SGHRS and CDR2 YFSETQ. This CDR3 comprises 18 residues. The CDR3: CASSPRLGSGQGSYEQYF. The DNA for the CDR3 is TGCGCCAGCAGCCCCCGCCTGGGGTCCGGACAGGGTTCCTACGAGCAGTACTTC.

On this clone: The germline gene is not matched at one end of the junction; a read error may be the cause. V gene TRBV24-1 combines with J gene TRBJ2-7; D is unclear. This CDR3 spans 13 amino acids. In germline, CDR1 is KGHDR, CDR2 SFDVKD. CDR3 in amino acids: CATSDSYSYEQYF. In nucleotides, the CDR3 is TGTGCCACCAGCGATTCCTACTCCTACGAGCAGTACTTC.

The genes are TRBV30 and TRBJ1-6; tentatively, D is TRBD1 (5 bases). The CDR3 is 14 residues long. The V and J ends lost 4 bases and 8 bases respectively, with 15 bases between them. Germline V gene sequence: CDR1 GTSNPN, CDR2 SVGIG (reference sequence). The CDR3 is CAWTLSGGYSPLHF. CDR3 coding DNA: TGTGCCTGGACTCTCTCCGGGGGATATTCACCCCTCCACTTT.